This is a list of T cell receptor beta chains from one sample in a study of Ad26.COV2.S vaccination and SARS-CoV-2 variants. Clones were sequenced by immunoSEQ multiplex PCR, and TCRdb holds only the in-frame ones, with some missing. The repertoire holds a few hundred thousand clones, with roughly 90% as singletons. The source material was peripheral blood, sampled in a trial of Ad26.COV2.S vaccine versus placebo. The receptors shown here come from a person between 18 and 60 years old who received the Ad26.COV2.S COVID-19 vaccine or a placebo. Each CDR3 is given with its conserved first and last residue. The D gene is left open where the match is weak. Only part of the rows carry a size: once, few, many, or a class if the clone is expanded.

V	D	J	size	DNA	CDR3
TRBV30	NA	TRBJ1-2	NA	TGTGCCTGGAGTCATGGACAGCCCTATGGCTACACCTTC	CAWSHGQPYGYTF
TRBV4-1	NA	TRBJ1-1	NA	TGCGCCAGCAGTTCGGTAAGCATGGGCACTGAAGCTTTCTTT	CASSSVSMGTEAFF
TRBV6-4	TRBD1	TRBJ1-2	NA	TGTGCCAGCAGTTTTGAAGGACAGGGGAGCTATGGCTACACCTTC	CASSFEGQGSYGYTF
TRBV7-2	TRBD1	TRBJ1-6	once	TGTGCCAGCGAAGGACAGGGGGCCTATAATTCACCCCTCCACTTT	CASEGQGAYNSPLHF
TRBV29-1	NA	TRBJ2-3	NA	TGCAGCGCCCCCCCCAGGGGCCGGTCAGATACGCAGTATTTT	CSAPPRGRSDTQYF
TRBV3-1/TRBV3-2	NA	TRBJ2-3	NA	TGTGCCAGCAGCCAAGAGTTTACTGAGGAGCAGTATTTT	CASSQEFTEEQYF
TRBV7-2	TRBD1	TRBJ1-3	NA	TGTGCCAGCAGCTCAACCACATCGACAGGGGGTGGAAACACCATATATTTT	CASSSTTSTGGGNTIYF
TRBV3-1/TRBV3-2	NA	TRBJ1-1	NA	TGTGCCAGCAGCCAAGGAAGGACAGCGAACACTGAAGCTTTCTTT	CASSQGRTANTEAFF
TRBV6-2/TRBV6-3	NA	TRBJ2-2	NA	TGTGCCAGCAGTTACGATACGTCCCAGTGGATCTGGAACACCGGGGAGCTGTTTTTT	CASSYDTSQWIWNTGELFF
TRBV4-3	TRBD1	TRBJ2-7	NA	TGCGCCAGCAGCCAAGATCGGACAGGTCTGAACGAGCAGTACTTC	CASSQDRTGLNEQYF
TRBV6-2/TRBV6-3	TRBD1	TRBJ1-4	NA	TGTGCCAGCAGTCGATTGGACAGGGAAAAACTGTTTTTT	CASSRLDREKLFF
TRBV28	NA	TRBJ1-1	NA	TGTGCCAGCAGTCATCAGAACACTGAAGCTTTCTTT	CASSHQNTEAFF
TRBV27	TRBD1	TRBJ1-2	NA	TGTGCCAGCAGTGTTTCAGGGGGCGGTGGCTACACCTTC	CASSVSGGGGYTF
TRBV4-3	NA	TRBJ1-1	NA	TGCGCCAGCAGCCAAGATCTAGACAGATTGAACACTGAAGCTTTCTTT	CASSQDLDRLNTEAFF
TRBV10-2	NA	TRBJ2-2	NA	TGCGCCAGCAGTGAGTCGTCTGGGGGGCGAGGCGGGGAGCTGTTTTTT	CASSESSGGRGGELFF
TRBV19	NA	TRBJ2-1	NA	TGTGCCGGTGGACAGAGGTCCTACAATGAGCAGTTCTTC	CAGGQRSYNEQFF